The text below deals with one T cell receptor beta chain. These data belong to a study of T cells in Graves' hyperthyroidism and ophthalmopathy. In the study overall: Blood from the periphery was taken at initial diagnosis, before any treatment.

Amplified TCR beta CDR3 regions derived from RNA transcripts. The HTBI primer set served for first-round RT-PCR of the TCR CDR3. TCRdb recomputed calls from the multiplex PCR reads with MiXCR, one row per CDR3 protein. The sample consists of about 600,000 distinct CDR3 sequences, around 14% of them appearing once. V was shortened by 6 bases and J by 7 bases, with 10 bases between the two germline ends. This CDR3 has 12 residues. CDR1 is MNHGY, CDR2 SVAAGI, per germline. The receptor comes from a woman aged 18-29 years with Graves' ophthalmopathy. The material sequenced was blood. The chain joins TRBV6-9 to TRBJ2-1; D unclear. CDR3 in DNA: TGTGCCAGCAGCACCCTTGATAATGAGCAGTTCTTC. It yields the protein CASSTLDNEQFF.